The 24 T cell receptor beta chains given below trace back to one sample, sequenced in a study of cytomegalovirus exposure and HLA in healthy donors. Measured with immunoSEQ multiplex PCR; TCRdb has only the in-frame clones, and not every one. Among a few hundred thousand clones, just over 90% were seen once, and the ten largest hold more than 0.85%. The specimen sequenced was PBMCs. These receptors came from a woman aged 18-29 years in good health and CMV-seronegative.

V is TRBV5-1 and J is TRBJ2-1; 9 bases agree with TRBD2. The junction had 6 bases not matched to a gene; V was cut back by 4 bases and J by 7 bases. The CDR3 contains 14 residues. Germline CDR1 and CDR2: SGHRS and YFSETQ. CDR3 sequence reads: CASSPQTSGNEQFF. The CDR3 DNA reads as TGCGCCAGCAGCCCGCAAACTAGCGGGAATGAGCAGTTCTTC. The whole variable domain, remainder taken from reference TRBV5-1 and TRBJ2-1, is KAGVTQTPRYLIKTRGQQVTLSCSPISGHRSVSWYQQTPGQGLQFLFEYFSETQRNKGNFPGRFSGRQFSNSRSEMNVSTLELGDSALYLCASSPQTSGNEQFFGPGTRLTVL.

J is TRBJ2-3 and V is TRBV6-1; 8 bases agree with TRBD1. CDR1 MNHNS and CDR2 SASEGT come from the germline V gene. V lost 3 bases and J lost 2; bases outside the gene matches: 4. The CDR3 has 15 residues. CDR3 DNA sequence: TGTGCCAGCAGTGACCAGGGGGCCTTCACAGATACGCAGTATTTT. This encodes CASSDQGAFTDTQYF.

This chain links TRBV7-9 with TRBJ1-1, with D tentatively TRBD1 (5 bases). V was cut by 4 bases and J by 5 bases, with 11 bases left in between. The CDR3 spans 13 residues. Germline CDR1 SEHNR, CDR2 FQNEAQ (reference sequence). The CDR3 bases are TGTGCCAGCAGCTATCTGGGGGGTACTGAAGCTTTCTTT. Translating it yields CASSYLGGTEAFF.

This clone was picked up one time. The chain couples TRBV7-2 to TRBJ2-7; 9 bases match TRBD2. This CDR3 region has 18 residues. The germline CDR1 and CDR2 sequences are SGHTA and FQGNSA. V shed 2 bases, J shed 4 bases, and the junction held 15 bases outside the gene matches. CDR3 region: CASSLQPPGSGSSYEQYF. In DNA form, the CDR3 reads TGTGCCAGCAGCTTACAACCGCCGGGTAGCGGGAGTAGTTACGAGCAGTACTTC.

The DNA for the CDR3 is TGTGCCAGTAGTATACCGGCTAGCCTTGATGAGCAGTTCTTC. Translation: CASSIPASLDEQFF. The chain couples TRBV19 to TRBJ2-1; D may be TRBD2 (5 bases). The CDR3 spans 14 residues. V was shortened by 2 bases and J by 8 bases, with 13 bases between the two germline ends. Germline CDR1 reads LNHDA; CDR2 reads SQIVND (reference sequence).

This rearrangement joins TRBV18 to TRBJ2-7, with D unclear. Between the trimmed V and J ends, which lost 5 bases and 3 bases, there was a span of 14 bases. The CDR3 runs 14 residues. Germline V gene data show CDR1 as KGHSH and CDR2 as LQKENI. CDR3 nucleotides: TGTGCCAGCTCATATCGAGGCCACGTCTACGAGCAGTACTTC. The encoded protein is CASSYRGHVYEQYF.

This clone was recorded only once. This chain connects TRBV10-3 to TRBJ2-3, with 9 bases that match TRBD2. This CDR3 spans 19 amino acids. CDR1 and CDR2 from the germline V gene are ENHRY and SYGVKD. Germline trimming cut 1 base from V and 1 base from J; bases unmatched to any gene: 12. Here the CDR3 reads CAISELSPGLALGTDTQYF. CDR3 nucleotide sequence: TGTGCCATCAGTGAGTTATCTCCGGGACTAGCATTAGGCACAGATACGCAGTATTTT.

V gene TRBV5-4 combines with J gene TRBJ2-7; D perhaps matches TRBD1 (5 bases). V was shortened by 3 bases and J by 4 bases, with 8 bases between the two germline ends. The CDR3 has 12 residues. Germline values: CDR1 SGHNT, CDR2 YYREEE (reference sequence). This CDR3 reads CASSSGPYEQYF. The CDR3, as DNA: TGTGCCAGCAGCTCAGGGCCGTACGAGCAGTACTTC.

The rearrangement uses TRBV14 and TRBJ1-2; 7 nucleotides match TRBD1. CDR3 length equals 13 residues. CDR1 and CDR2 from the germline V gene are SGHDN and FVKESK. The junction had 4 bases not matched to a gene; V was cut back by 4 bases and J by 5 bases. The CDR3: CASSPDRVYGYTF. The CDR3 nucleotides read TGTGCCAGCAGCCCTGACAGGGTTTATGGCTACACCTTC. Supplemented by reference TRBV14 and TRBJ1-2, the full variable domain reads EAGVTQFPSHSVIEKGQTVTLRCDPISGHDNLYWYRRVMGKEIKFLLHFVKESKQDESGMPNNRFLAERTGGTYSTLKVQPAELEDSGVYFCASSPDRVYGYTFGSGTRLTVV.

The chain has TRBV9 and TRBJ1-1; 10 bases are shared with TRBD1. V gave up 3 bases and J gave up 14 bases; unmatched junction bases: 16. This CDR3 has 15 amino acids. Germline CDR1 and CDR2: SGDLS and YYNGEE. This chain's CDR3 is CASSAPSGTGAEMFF. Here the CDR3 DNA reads TGTGCCAGCAGCGCCCCCTCCGGGACAGGGGCTGAGATGTTCTTT.

The CDR3 region is CASTLDSHNEAFF. CDR3 DNA sequence: TGTGCCAGCACCCTGGACAGCCATAACGAAGCTTTCTTT. This chain joins TRBV5-4 and TRBJ1-1, with D perhaps matching TRBD1 (6 bases). CDR1 and CDR2 (germline): SGHNT, YYREEE (reference sequence). This CDR3 is built from 13 residues. The V gene lost 6 bases and the J gene lost 8 bases, with 17 bases spanning the gap. Filled out from reference TRBV5-4 and TRBJ1-1, the complete variable domain reads ETGVTQSPTHLIKTRGQQVTLRCSSQSGHNTVSWYQQALGQGPQFIFQYYREEENGRGNFPPRFSGLQFPNYSSELNVNALELDDSALYLCASTLDSHNEAFFGQGTRLTVV.

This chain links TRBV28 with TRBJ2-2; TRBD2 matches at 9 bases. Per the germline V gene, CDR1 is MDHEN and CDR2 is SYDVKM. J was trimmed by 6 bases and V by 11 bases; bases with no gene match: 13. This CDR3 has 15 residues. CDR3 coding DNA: TGTGCCGGCTGTAGCGGGAGAAGGGCGGCCGGGGAGCTGTTTTTT. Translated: CAGCSGRRAAGELFF.

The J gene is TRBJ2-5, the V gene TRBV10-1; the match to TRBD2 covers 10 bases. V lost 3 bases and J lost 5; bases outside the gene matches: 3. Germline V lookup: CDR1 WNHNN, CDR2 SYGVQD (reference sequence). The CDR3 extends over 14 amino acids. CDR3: CASSDGTSAETQYF. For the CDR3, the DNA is TGCGCCAGCAGTGATGGGACTAGCGCGGAGACCCAGTACTTC.

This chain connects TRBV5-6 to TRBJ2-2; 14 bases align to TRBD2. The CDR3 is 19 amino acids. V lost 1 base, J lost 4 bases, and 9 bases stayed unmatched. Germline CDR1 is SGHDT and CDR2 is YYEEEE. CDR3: CASSLKIGLAGGATGELFF. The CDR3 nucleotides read TGTGCCAGCAGCTTGAAGATTGGACTAGCGGGAGGTGCCACCGGGGAGCTGTTTTTT.

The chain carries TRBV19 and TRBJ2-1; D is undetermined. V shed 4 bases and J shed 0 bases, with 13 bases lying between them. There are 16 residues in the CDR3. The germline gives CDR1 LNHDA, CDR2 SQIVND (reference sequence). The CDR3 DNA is TGTGCCAGTAGTACCTCGCCACTGAGCTCCTACAATGAGCAGTTCTTC. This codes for CASSTSPLSSYNEQFF.

The CDR3 region has the DNA TGTGCCAGCAGTCTACAGGGATTGGTTGAAGCTTTCTTT. Encoded protein: CASSLQGLVEAFF. The V call is TRBV6-1, the J call TRBJ1-1, with a tentative D call TRBD1 (6 bases). Trimming removed 5 bases at V and 7 bases at J, with 14 bases between. The length of the CDR3 is 13 residues. Looked up from germline, CDR1 is MNHNS and CDR2 is SASEGT.

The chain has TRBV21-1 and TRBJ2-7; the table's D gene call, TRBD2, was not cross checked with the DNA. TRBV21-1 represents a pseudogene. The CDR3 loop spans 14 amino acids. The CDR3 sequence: CASSDSGRAHEQYF. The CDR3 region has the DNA TGTGCCAGCAGCGACAGCGGGAGGGCCCACGAGCAGTACTTC.

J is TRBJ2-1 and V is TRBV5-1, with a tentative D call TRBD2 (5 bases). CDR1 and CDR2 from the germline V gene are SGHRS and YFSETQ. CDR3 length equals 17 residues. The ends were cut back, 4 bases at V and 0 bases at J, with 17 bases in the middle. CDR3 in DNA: TGCGCCAGCAGCATGACCGTTACTAGGCCCTCCTACAATGAGCAGTTCTTC. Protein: CASSMTVTRPSYNEQFF. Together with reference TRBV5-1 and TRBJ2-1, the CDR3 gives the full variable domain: KAGVTQTPRYLIKTRGQQVTLSCSPISGHRSVSWYQQTPGQGLQFLFEYFSETQRNKGNFPGRFSGRQFSNSRSEMNVSTLELGDSALYLCASSMTVTRPSYNEQFFGPGTRLTVL.

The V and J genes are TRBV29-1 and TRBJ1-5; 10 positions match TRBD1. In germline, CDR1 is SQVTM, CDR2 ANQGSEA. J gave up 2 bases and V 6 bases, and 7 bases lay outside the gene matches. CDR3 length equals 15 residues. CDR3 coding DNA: TGCAGCGTCCGGGACAGGGGAGATGGCAATCAGCCCCAGCATTTT. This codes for CSVRDRGDGNQPQHF.

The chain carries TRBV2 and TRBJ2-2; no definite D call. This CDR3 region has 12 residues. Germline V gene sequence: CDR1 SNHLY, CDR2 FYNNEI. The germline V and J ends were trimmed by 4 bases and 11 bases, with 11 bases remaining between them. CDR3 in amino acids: CASSVEVSELFF. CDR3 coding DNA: TGTGCCAGCAGTGTTGAGGTGTCCGAGCTGTTTTTT.

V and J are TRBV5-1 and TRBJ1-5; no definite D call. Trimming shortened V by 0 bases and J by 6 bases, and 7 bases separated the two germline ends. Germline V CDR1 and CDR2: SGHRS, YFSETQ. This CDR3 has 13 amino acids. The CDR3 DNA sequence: TGCGCCAGCAGCTTGGGGGCGAGTCAGCCCCAGCATTTT. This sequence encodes CASSLGASQPQHF.

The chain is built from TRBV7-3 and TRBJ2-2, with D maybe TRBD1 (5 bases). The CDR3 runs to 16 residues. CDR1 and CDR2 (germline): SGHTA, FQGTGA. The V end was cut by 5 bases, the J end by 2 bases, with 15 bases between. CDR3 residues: CASSVAPDSNTGELFF. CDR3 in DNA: TGTGCCAGCAGCGTAGCCCCAGACAGTAACACCGGGGAGCTGTTTTTT.

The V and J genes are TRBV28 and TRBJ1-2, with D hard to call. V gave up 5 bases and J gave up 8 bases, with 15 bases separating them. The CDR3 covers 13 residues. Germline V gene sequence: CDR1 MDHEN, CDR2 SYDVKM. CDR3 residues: CASSISGKRGYTF. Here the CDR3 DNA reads TGTGCCAGCAGTATCTCCGGGAAACGGGGCTACACCTTC.

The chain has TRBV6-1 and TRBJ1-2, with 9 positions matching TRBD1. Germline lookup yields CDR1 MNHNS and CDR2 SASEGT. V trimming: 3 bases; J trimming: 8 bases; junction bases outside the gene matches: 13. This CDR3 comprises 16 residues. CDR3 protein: CASSDGGGDRAQGYTF. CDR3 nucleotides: TGTGCCAGCAGTGACGGGGGAGGGGACAGGGCTCAAGGCTACACCTTC.